This TCR beta chain was sequenced during a study of shared clonotypes between healthy human individuals. This CDR3 spans 13 amino acids. From germline, CDR1 is LGHNA and CDR2 YNFKEQ. The V end was cut by 4 bases, the J end by 7 bases, with 11 bases between. The authors' processing: From ImmunoSEQ came sequences covering only the junction and carrying no quality scores, so filtering differed. Sequencing used immunoSEQ multiplex PCR; TCRdb keeps in-frame clones, though not all of them. V and J calls and clone size come straight from that table; D and trimming were deduced from the DNA. The sample yields under 2.5 million clones, about 90% seen once.

The chain couples TRBV4-2 to TRBJ1-5; D is undetermined. The source material was naive CD4+ T cells from PBMCs. The subset is: CD45RA+ positively selected. This clonotype was obtained from a man aged 18-30 years in good health. Some clones in this sample may be carry-over from other donors' samples. The CDR3 protein is CASSPRRRQPQHF. CDR3 coding DNA: TGTGCCAGCAGCCCCAGACGGCGACAGCCCCAGCATTTT.